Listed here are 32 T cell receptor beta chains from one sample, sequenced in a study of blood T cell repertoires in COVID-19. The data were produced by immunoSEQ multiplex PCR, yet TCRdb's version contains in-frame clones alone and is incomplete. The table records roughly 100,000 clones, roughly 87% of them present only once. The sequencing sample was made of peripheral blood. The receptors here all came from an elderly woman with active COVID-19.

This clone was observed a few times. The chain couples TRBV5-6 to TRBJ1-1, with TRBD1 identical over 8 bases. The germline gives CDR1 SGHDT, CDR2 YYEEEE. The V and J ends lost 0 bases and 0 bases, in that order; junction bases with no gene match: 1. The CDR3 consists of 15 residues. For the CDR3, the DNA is TGTGCCAGCAGCTTGGGGACAGGGTTGAACACTGAAGCTTTCTTT. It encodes CASSLGTGLNTEAFF. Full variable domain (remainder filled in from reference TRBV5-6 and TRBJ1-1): DAGVTQSPTHLIKTRGQQVTLRCSPKSGHDTVSWYQQALGQGPQFIFQYYEEEERQRGNFPDRFSGHQFPNYSSELNVNALLLGDSALYLCASSLGTGLNTEAFFGQGTRLTVV.

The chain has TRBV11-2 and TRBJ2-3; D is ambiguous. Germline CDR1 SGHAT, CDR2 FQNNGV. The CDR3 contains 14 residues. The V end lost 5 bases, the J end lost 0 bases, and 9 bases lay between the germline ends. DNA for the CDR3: TGTGCCAGCAGCAGCACGACTAGCACAGATACGCAGTATTTT. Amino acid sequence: CASSSTTSTDTQYF.

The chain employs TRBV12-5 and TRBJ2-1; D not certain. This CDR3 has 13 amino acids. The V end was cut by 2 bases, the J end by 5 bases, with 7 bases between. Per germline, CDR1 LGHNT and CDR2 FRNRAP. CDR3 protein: CASGLSPDNEQFF. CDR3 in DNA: TGTGCTAGTGGTTTGTCCCCGGACAATGAGCAGTTCTTC.

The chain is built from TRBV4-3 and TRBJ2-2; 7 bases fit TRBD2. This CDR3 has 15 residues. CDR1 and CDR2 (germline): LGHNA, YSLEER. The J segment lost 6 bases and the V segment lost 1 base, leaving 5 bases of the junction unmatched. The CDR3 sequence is CASSQVGGAPGELFF. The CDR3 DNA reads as TGCGCCAGCAGCCAAGTGGGAGGGGCACCCGGGGAGCTGTTTTTT.

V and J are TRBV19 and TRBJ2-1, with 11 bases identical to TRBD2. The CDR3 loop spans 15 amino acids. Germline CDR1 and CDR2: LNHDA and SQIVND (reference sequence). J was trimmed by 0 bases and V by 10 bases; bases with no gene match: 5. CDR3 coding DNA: TGTGCCACCTCTAGCGGGAGGAACTCCTACAATGAGCAGTTCTTC. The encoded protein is CATSSGRNSYNEQFF.

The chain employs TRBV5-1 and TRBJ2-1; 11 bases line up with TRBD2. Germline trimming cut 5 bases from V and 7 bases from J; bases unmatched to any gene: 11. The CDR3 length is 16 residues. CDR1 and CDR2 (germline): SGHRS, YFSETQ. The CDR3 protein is CASRYIAGGPGNEQFF. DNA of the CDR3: TGCGCCAGCAGGTATATAGCGGGAGGGCCGGGTAATGAGCAGTTCTTC. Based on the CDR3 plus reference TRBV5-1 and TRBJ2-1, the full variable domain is KAGVTQTPRYLIKTRGQQVTLSCSPISGHRSVSWYQQTPGQGLQFLFEYFSETQRNKGNFPGRFSGRQFSNSRSEMNVSTLELGDSALYLCASRYIAGGPGNEQFFGPGTRLTVL.

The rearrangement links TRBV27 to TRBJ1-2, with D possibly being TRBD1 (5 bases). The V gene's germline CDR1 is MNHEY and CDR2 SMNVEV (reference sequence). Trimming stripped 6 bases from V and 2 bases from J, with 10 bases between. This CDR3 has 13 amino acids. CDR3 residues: CASRPRQNYGYTF. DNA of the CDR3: TGTGCCAGCAGACCCCGACAGAACTATGGCTACACCTTC.

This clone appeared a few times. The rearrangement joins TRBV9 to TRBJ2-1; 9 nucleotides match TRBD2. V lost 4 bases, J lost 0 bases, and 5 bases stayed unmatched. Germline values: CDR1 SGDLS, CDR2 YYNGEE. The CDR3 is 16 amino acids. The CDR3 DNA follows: TGTGCCAGCAGCTCTTTAGCGGGAGTCTCCTACAATGAGCAGTTCTTC. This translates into CASSSLAGVSYNEQFF.

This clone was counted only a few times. CDR3 sequence: CASSADSRTYEQYF. The CDR3 DNA reads as TGTGCCAGTAGTGCTGACAGCAGAACCTACGAGCAGTACTTC. This sequence joins TRBV19 and TRBJ2-7, with a possible D match to TRBD1 (5 bases). V was clipped by 5 bases and J by 2 bases, with 13 bases between them. Germline loops: CDR1 LNHDA, CDR2 SQIVND (reference sequence). CDR3 length equals 14 residues.

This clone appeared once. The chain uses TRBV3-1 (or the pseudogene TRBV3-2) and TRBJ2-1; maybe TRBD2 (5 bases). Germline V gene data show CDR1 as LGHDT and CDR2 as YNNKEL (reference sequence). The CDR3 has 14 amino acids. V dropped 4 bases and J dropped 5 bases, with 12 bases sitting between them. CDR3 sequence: CASSPSGYDNEQFF. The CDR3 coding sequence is TGTGCCAGCAGCCCTTCGGGGTACGACAATGAGCAGTTCTTC.

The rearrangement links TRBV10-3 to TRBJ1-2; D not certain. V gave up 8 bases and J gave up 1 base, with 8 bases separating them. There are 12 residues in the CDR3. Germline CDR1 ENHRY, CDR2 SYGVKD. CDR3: CAIAANNYGYTF. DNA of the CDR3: TGTGCCATCGCGGCGAATAACTATGGCTACACCTTC.

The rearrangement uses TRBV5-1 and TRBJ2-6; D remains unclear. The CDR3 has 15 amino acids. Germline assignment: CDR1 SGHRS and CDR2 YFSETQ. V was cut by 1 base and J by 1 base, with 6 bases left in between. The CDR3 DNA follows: TGCGCCAGCAGCTTGAGTGCGTCTGGGGCCAACGTCCTGACTTTC. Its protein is CASSLSASGANVLTF.

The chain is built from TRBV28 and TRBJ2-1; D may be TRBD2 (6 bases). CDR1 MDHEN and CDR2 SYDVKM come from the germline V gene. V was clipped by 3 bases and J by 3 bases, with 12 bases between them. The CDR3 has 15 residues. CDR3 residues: CASSFYQRVYNEQFF. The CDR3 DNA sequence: TGTGCCAGCAGTTTCTACCAGCGGGTCTACAATGAGCAGTTCTTC. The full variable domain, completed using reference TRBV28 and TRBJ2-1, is DVKVTQSSRYLVKRTGEKVFLECVQDMDHENMFWYRQDPGLGLRLIYFSYDVKMKEKGDIPEGYSVSREKKERFSLILESASTNQTSMYLCASSFYQRVYNEQFFGPGTRLTVL.

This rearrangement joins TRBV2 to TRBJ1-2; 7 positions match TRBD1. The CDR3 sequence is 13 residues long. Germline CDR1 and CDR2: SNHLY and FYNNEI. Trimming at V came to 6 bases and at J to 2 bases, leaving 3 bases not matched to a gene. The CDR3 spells CASRTDRNYGYTF. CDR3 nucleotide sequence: TGTGCCAGCAGGACGGACAGGAACTATGGCTACACCTTC.

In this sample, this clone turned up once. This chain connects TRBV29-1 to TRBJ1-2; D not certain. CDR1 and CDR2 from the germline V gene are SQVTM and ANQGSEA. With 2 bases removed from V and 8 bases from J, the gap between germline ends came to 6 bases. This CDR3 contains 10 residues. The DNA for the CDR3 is TGCAGCGTTGAACGGTTGGGCTACACCTTC. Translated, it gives CSVERLGYTF.

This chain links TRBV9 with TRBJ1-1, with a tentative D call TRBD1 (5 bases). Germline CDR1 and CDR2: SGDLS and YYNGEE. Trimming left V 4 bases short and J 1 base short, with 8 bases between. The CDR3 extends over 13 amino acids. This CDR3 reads CASSFGQNTEAFF. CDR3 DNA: TGTGCCAGCAGCTTTGGACAGAACACTGAAGCTTTCTTT. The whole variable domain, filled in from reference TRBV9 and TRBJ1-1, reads DSGVTQTPKHLITATGQRVTLRCSPRSGDLSVYWYQQSLDQGLQFLIQYYNGEERAKGNILERFSAQQFPDLHSELNLSSLELGDSALYFCASSFGQNTEAFFGQGTRLTVV.

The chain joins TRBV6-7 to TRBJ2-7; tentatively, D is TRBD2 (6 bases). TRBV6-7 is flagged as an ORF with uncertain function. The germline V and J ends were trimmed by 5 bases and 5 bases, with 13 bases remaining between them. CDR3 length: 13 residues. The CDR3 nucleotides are TGTGCCAGCAGTGGGGGACTCCGTGACGAGCAGTACTTC. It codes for CASSGGLRDEQYF.

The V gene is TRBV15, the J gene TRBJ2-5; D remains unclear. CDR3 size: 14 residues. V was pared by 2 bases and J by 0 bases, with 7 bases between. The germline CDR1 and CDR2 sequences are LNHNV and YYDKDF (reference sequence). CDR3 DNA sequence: TGTGCCACCAGCAGATCCGTCGACCAAGAGACCCAGTACTTC. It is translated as CATSRSVDQETQYF.

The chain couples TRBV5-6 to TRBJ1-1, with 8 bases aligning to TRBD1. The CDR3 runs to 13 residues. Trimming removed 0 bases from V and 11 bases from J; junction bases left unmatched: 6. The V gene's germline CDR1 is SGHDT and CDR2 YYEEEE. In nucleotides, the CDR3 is TGTGCCAGCAGCTTGGGGACAGGGCTTAGCGCTTTCTTT. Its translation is CASSLGTGLSAFF.

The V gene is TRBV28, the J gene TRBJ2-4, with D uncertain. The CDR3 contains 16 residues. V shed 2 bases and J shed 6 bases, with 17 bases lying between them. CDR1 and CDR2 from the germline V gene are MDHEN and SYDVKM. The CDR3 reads CASSLNIPAGGNIQYF. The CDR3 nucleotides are TGTGCCAGCAGTTTAAACATACCTGCTGGTGGAAACATTCAGTACTTC.

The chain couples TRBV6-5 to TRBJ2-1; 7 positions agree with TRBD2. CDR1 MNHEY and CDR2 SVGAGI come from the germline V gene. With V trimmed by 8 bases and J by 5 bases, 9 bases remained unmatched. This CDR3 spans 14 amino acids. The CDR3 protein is CASHEAGGDNEQFF. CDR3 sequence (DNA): TGTGCCAGCCATGAGGCTGGGGGGGACAATGAGCAGTTCTTC.

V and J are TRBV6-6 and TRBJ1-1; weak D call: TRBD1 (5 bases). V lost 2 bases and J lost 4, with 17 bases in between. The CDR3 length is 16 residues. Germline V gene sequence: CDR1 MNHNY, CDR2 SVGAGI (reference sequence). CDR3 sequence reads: CASSYGIGIGVTEAFF. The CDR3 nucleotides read TGTGCCAGCAGTTACGGAATAGGCATAGGGGTCACTGAAGCTTTCTTT.

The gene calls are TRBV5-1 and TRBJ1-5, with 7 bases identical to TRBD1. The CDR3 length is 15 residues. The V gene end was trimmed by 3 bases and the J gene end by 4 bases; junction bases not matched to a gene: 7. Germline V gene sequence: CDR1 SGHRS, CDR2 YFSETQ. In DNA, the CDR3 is TGCGCCAGCAGCTCGGATGGACAGGAGAATCAGCCCCAGCATTTT. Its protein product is CASSSDGQENQPQHF.

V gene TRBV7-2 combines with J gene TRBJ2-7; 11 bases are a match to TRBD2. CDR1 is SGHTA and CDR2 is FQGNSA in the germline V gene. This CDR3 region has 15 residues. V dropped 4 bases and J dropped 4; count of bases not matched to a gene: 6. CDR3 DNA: TGTGCCAGCAGCTCGACGGGACTAGCGGCGTACGAGCAGTACTTC. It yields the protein CASSSTGLAAYEQYF.

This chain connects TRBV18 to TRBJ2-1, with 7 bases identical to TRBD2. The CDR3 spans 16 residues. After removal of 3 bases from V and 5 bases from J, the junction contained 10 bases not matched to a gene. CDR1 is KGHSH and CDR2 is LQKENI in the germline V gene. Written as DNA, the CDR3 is TGTGCCAGCTCACCCCCCGCGGGGAGGGCCCACAATGAGCAGTTCTTC. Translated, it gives CASSPPAGRAHNEQFF.

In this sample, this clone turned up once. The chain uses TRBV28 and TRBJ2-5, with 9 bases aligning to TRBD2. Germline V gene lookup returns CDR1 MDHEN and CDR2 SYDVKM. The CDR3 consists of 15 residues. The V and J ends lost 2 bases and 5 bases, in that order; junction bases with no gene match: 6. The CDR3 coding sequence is TGTGCCAGCAGTTTAGGCGGGAGGGCCTTGGAGACCCAGTACTTC. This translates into CASSLGGRALETQYF.

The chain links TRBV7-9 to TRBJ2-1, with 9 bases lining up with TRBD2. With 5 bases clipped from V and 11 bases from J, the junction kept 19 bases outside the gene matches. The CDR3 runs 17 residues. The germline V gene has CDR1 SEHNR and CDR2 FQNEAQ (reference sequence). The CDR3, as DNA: TGTGCCAGCAGCACGACCTTATTAGCGGGAGAAAGGTGGAAGCAGTTCTTC. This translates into CASSTTLLAGERWKQFF. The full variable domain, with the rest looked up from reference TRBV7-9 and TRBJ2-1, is DTGVSQNPRHKITKRGQNVTFRCDPISEHNRLYWYRQTLGQGPEFLTYFQNEAQLEKSRLLSDRFSAERPKGSFSTLEIQRTEQGDSAMYLCASSTTLLAGERWKQFFGPGTRLTVL.

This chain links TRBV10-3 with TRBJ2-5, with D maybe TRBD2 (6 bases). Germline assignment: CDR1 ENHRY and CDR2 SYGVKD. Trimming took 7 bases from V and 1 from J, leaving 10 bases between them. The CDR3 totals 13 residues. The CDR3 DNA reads TGTGCCATCACTGGAGGGCCCCAAGAGACCCAGTACTTC. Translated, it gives CAITGGPQETQYF.

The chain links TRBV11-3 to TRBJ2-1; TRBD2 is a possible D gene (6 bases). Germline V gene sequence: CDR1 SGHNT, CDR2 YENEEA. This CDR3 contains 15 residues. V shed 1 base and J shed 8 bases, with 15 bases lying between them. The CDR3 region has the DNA TGTGCCAGCAGCTTAGGGGGGGAGTGGGGCTATGAGCAGTTCTTC. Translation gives CASSLGGEWGYEQFF. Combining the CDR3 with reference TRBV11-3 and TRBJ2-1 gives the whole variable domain EAGVVQSPRYKIIEKKQPVAFWCNPISGHNTLYWYLQNLGQGPELLIRYENEEAVDDSQLPKDRFSAERLKGVDSTLKIQPAELGDSAVYLCASSLGGEWGYEQFFGPGTRLTVL.

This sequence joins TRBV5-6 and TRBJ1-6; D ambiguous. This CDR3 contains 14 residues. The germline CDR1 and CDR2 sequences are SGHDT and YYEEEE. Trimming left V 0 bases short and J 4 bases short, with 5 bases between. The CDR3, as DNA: TGTGCCAGCAGCTTGGTCAGTTATAATTCACCCCTCCACTTT. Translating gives CASSLVSYNSPLHF.

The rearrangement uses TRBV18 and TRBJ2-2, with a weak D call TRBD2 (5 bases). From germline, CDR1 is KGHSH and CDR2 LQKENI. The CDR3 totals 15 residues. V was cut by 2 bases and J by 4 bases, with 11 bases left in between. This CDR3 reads CASSPMRGLTGELFF. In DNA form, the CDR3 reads TGTGCCAGCTCACCAATGAGAGGGCTCACCGGGGAGCTGTTTTTT. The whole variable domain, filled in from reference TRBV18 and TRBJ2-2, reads NAGVMQNPRHLVRRRGQEARLRCSPMKGHSHVYWYRQLPEEGLKFMVYLQKENIIDESGMPKERFSAEFPKEGPSILRIQQVVRGDSAAYFCASSPMRGLTGELFFGEGSRLTVL.

The CDR3 DNA reads TGTGCCACCTCCCTGGACAGGGTAGGCGAGCAGTACTTC. Protein sequence: CATSLDRVGEQYF. The V and J genes are TRBV19 and TRBJ2-7, with 8 bases matching TRBD1. V trimming: 10 bases; J trimming: 6 bases; junction bases outside the gene matches: 11. CDR3 length equals 13 residues. CDR1 and CDR2 (germline): LNHDA, SQIVND (reference sequence).